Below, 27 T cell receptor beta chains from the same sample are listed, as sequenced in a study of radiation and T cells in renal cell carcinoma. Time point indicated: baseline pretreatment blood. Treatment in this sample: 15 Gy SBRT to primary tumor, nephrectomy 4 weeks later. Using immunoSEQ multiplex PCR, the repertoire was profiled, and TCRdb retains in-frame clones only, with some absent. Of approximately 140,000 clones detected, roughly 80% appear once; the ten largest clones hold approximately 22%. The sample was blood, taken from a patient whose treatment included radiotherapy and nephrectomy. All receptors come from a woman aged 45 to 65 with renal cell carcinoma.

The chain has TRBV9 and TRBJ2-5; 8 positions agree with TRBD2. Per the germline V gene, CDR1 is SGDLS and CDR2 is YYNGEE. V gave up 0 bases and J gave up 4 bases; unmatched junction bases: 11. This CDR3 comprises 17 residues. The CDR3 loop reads CASSVAGGPRNPETQYF. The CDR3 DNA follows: TGTGCCAGCAGCGTAGCGGGGGGGCCGAGGAATCCAGAGACCCAGTACTTC.

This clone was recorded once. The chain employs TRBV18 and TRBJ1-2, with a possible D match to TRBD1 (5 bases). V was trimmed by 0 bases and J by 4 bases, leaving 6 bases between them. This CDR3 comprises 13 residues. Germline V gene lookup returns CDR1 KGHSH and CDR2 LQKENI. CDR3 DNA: TGTGCCAGCTCACCACCCGACAGCTATGGCTACACCTTC. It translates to CASSPPDSYGYTF.

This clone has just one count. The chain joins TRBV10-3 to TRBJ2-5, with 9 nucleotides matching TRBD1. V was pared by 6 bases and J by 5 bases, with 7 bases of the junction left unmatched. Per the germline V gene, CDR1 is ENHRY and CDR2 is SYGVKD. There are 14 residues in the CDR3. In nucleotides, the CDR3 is TGTGCCATCAGGGGGGACAGGGAGGCCGAGACCCAGTACTTC. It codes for CAIRGDREAETQYF.

The CDR3 DNA reads as TGTGCCAGCAGCTTGGGGAACGAGCAGTACTTC. Residues: CASSLGNEQYF. The J gene is TRBJ2-7, the V gene TRBV5-4; D remains unclear. The length of the CDR3 is 11 residues. Trimming pared 0 bases from V and 5 bases from J, leaving 3 bases between. Per germline, CDR1 SGHNT and CDR2 YYREEE (reference sequence).

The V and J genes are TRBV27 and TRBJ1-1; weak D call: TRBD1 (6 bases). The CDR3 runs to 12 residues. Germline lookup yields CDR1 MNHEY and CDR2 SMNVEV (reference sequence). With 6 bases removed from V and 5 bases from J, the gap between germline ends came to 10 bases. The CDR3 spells CASRQGSTEAFF. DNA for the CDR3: TGTGCCAGCAGACAGGGATCAACTGAAGCTTTCTTT.

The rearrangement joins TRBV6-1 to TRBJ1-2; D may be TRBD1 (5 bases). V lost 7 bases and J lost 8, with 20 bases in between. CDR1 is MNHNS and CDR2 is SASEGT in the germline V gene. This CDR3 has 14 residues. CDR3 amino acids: CASTVTGGVRGYTF. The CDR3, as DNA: TGTGCCAGCACTGTGACGGGGGGAGTTCGAGGCTACACCTTC.

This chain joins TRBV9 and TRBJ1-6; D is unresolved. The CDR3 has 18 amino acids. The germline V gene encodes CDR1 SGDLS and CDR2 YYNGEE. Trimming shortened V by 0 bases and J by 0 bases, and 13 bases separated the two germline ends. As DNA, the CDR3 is TGTGCCAGCAGCGTAGCTGATTACGGGAGCTCCTATAATTCACCCCTCCACTTT. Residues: CASSVADYGSSYNSPLHF.

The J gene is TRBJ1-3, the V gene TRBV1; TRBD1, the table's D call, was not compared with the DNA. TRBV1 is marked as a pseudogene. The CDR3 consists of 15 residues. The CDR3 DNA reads TGCACCAGCAGCTCTCCGGGACAGGCAGGAAACACCATATATTTT. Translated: CTSSSPGQAGNTIYF.

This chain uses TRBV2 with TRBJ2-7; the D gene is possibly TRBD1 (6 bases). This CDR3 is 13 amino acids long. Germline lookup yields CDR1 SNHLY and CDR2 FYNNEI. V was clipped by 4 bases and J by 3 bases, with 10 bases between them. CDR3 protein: CASSGGGNYEQYF. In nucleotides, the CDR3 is TGTGCCAGCAGTGGAGGGGGAAACTACGAGCAGTACTTC. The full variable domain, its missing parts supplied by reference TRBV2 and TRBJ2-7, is EPEVTQTPSHQVTQMGQEVILRCVPISNHLYFYWYRQILGQKVEFLVSFYNNEISEKSEIFDDQFSVERPDGSNFTLKIRSTKLEDSAMYFCASSGGGNYEQYFGPGTRLTVT.

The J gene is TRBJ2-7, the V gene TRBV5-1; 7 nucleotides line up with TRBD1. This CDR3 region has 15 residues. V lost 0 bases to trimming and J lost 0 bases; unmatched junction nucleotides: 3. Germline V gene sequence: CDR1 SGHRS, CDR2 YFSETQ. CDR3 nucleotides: TGCGCCAGCAGCTTGGAAGGGGGCGCCTCCTACGAGCAGTACTTC. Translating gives CASSLEGGASYEQYF.

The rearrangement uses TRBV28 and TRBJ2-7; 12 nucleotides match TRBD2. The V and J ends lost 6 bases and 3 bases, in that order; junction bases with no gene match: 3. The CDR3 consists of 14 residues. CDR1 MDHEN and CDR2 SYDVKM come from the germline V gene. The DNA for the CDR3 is TGTGCCAGCAGCCTAGCGGGAGGGCTCTACGAGCAGTACTTC. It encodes CASSLAGGLYEQYF.

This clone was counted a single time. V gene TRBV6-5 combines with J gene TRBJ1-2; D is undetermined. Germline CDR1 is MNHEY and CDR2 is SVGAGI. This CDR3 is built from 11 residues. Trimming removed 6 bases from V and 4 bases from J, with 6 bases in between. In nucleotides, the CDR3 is TGTGCCAGCAGCAACACCTATGGCTACACCTTC. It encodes CASSNTYGYTF.

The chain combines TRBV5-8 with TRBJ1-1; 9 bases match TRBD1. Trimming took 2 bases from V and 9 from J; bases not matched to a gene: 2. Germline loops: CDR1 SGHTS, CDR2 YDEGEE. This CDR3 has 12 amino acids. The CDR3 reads CASSLNRGQAFF. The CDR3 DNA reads TGTGCCAGCAGCTTAAACAGGGGGCAAGCTTTCTTT. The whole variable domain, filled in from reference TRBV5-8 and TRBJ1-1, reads EAGVTQSPTHLIKTRGQQATLRCSPISGHTSVYWYQQALGLGLQFLLWYDEGEERNRGNFPPRFSGRQFPNYSSELNVNALELEDSALYLCASSLNRGQAFFGQGTRLTVV.

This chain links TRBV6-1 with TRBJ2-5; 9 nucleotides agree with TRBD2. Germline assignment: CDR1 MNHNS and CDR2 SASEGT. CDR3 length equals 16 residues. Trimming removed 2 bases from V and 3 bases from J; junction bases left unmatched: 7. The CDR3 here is CASSELPSGTKETQYF. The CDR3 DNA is TGTGCCAGCAGTGAACTCCCTAGCGGGACGAAAGAGACCCAGTACTTC.

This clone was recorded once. The CDR3 region has the DNA TGTGCCAGCAGCTACAGCGGTAAAGAGACCCAGTACTTC. Translating gives CASSYSGKETQYF. The chain couples TRBV7-9 to TRBJ2-5; D possibly corresponds to TRBD2 (5 bases). The CDR3 covers 13 residues. Germline values: CDR1 SEHNR, CDR2 FQNEAQ (reference sequence). Trimming cost V 4 bases and J 3 bases, with 9 bases left between them.

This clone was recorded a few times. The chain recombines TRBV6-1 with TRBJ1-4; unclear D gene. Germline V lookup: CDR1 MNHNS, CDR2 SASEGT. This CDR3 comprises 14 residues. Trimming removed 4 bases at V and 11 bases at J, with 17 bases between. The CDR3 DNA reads TGTGCCAGCAGTGTACGGGAGAGTGAGCGGAAACTGTTTTTT. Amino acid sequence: CASSVRESERKLFF.

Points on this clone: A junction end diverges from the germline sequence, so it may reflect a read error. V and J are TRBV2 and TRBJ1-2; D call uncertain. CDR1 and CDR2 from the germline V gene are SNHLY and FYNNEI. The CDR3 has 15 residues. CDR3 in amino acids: CASREGLEANYGYTF. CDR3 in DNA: TGTGCCAGCAGGGAAGGGCTGGAGGCGAACTATGGCTACACCTTC.

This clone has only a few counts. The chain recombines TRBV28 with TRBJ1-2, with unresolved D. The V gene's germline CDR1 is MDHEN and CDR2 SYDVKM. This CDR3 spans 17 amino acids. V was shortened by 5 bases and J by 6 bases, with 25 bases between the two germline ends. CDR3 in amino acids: CASSEPLSRSVVHGYTF. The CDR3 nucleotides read TGTGCCAGCAGTGAGCCACTCTCTAGGTCGGTAGTACATGGCTACACCTTC.

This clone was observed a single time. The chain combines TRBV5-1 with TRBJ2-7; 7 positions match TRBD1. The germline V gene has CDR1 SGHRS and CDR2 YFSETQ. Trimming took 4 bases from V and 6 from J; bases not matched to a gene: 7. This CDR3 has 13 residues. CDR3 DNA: TGCGCCAGCAGCCCTCAGGGGGAAGGCGAGCAGTACTTC. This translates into CASSPQGEGEQYF. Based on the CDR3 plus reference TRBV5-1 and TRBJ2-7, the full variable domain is KAGVTQTPRYLIKTRGQQVTLSCSPISGHRSVSWYQQTPGQGLQFLFEYFSETQRNKGNFPGRFSGRQFSNSRSEMNVSTLELGDSALYLCASSPQGEGEQYFGPGTRLTVT.

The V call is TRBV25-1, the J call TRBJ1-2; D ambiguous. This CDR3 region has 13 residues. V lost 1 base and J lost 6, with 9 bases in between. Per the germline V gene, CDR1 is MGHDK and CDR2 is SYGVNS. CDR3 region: CASSESSVNGYTF. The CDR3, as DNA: TGTGCCAGCAGTGAATCATCCGTGAATGGCTACACCTTC.

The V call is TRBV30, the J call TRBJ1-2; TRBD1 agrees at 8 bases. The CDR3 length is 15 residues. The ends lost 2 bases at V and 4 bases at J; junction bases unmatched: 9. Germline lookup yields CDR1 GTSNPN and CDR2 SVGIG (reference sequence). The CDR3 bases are TGTGCCTGGAGTCCTGACAGGGGATGGTTCTATGGCTACACCTTC. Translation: CAWSPDRGWFYGYTF. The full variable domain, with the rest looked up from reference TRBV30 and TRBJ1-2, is SQTIHQWPATLVQPVGSPLSLECTVEGTSNPNLYWYRQAAGRGLQLLFYSVGIGQISSEVPQNLSASRPQDRQFILSSKKLLLSDSGFYLCAWSPDRGWFYGYTFGSGTRLTVV.

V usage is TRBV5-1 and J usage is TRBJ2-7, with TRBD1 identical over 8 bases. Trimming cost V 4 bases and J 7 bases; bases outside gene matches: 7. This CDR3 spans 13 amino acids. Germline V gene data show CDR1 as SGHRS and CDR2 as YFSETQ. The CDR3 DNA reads TGCGCCAGCAGCGCACAGGGGGGTTTGGAGCAGTACTTC. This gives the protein CASSAQGGLEQYF. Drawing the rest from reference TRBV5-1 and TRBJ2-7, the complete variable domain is KAGVTQTPRYLIKTRGQQVTLSCSPISGHRSVSWYQQTPGQGLQFLFEYFSETQRNKGNFPGRFSGRQFSNSRSEMNVSTLELGDSALYLCASSAQGGLEQYFGPGTRLTVT.

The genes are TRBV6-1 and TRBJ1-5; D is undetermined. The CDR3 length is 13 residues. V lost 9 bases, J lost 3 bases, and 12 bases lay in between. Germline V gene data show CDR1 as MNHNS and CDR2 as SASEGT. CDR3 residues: CASRQVNNQPQHF. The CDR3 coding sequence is TGTGCCAGTCGACAAGTAAACAATCAGCCCCAGCATTTT.

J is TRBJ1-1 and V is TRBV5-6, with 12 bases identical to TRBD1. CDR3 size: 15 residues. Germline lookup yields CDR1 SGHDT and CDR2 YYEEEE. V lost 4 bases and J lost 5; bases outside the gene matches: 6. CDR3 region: CASSRDRGLGTEAFF. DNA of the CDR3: TGTGCCAGCAGCCGGGACAGGGGGCTCGGAACTGAAGCTTTCTTT.

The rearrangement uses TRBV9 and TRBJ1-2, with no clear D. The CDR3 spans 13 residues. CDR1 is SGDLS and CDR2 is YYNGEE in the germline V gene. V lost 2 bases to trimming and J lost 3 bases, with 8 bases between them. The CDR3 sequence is CASSVSEYYGYTF. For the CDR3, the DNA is TGTGCCAGCAGCGTTTCGGAATACTATGGCTACACCTTC.

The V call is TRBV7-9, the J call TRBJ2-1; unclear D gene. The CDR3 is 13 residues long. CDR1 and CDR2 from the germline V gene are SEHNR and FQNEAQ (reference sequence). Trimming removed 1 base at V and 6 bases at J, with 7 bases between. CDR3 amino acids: CASSLVLFNEQFF. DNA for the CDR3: TGTGCCAGCAGCTTAGTGCTGTTCAATGAGCAGTTCTTC.

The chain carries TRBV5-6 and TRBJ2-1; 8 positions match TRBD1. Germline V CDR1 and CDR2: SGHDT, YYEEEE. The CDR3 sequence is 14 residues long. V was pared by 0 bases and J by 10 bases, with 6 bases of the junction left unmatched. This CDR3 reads CASSLGQGAVEQFF. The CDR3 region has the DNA TGTGCCAGCAGCTTGGGTCAGGGGGCAGTGGAGCAGTTCTTC. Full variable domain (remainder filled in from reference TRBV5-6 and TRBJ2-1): DAGVTQSPTHLIKTRGQQVTLRCSPKSGHDTVSWYQQALGQGPQFIFQYYEEEERQRGNFPDRFSGHQFPNYSSELNVNALLLGDSALYLCASSLGQGAVEQFFGPGTRLTVL.